The rows below give T cell receptor beta chains drawn from one sample of a study of T cell responses to AZD1222 COVID-19 vaccine. TCRdb's copy holds only in-frame clones and misses some; the assay was immunoSEQ multiplex PCR. The profile shows approximately 70,000 clones, 85% of them singletons. This specimen consisted of peripheral blood, obtained on day 0 of AZD1222 vaccination. These receptors were collected from an adult in good health. Both conserved end residues are part of each CDR3. D genes are given only for firm matches. A row's size may be missing; if present it is once, few, many or a size class.

j_gene	v_gene	abundance	d_gene	CDR3aa	CDR3nt
TRBJ1-1	TRBV19	once	NA	CASSIWTANTEAFF	TGTGCCAGTAGTATTTGGACAGCAAACACTGAAGCTTTCTTT
TRBJ2-7	TRBV18	few	NA	CASSYRANSYEQYF	TGTGCCAGCTCATACCGGGCCAACTCGTACGAGCAGTACTTC
TRBJ1-5	TRBV5-4	NA	NA	CASSLDWNQPQHF	TGTGCCAGCAGCTTGGACTGGAATCAGCCCCAGCATTTT
TRBJ1-1	TRBV11-1	NA	TRBD1	CASSQQGAGIDTEAFF	TGTGCCAGCAGCCAACAGGGGGCAGGAATTGATACTGAAGCTTTCTTT
TRBJ2-1	TRBV28	NA	TRBD2	CASMRRGGAREQFF	TGTGCCAGCATGCGTCGCGGGGGGGCCCGCGAGCAGTTCTTC
TRBJ2-3	TRBV7-3	NA	NA	CASSSTGPDTQYF	TGTGCCAGCAGCTCGACAGGCCCAGATACGCAGTATTTT
TRBJ1-2	TRBV19	NA	NA	CASSRGRSDNYGYTF	TGTGCCAGTAGTAGAGGGCGGTCCGATAACTATGGCTACACCTTC
TRBJ1-1	TRBV7-8	NA	TRBD1	CASSPRQGEAFF	TGTGCCAGCAGCCCAAGACAGGGGGAAGCTTTCTTT
TRBJ1-5	TRBV2	NA	TRBD1	CASRATGGPQHF	TGTGCCAGCAGGGCGACAGGGGGGCCCCAGCATTTT
TRBJ2-5	TRBV3-1/TRBV3-2	few	TRBD2	CASTLLGGRWETQYF	TGTGCCAGCACCCTCCTTGGCGGGAGGTGGGAGACCCAGTACTTC
TRBJ1-2	TRBV5-1	NA	NA	CASSSGVDSPVYGYTF	TGCGCCAGCAGCTCGGGGGTGGACAGCCCCGTATATGGCTACACCTTC
TRBJ2-2	TRBV6-1	NA	NA	CASSEGVGQFNTGELFF	TGTGCCAGCAGTGAAGGGGTTGGACAGTTTAACACCGGGGAGCTGTTTTTT
TRBJ1-1	TRBV6-5	NA	NA	CASRGSGETEAFF	TGTGCCAGCAGGGGCTCAGGGGAAACTGAAGCTTTCTTT
TRBJ2-7	TRBV6-5	NA	NA	CASSYQSDSTYEQYF	TGTGCCAGCAGTTACCAATCGGACAGTACCTACGAGCAGTACTTC
TRBJ2-3	TRBV11-1	once	TRBD1	CASTPGQARGTQYF	TGTGCCAGCACACCAGGACAGGCGAGAGGTACGCAGTATTTT
TRBJ2-3	TRBV18	NA	TRBD1	CASSTPMGQGPDTQYF	TGTGCCAGCTCAACTCCCATGGGACAGGGGCCAGATACGCAGTATTTT
TRBJ2-1	TRBV25-1	NA	NA	CASSDPNPSSYNEQFF	TGTGCCAGCAGTGACCCTAACCCGAGCTCCTACAATGAGCAGTTCTTC
TRBJ2-7	TRBV6-5	few	NA	CASSYRSRTYEQYF	TGTGCCAGCAGTTATCGGTCCCGCACCTACGAGCAGTACTTC
TRBJ2-1	TRBV6-5	NA	NA	CANSGGSAGNNEQFF	TGTGCCAACTCAGGGGGCTCAGCGGGGAACAATGAGCAGTTCTTC
TRBJ2-1	TRBV2	NA	TRBD1	CASIESGGLYNEQFF	TGTGCCAGCATTGAGTCAGGGGGCCTCTACAATGAGCAGTTCTTC
TRBJ1-1	TRBV14	NA	NA	CASSQGARGGSEAFF	TGTGCCAGCAGCCAAGGGGCGAGGGGGGGCTCTGAAGCTTTCTTT
TRBJ2-2	TRBV3-1/TRBV3-2	NA	TRBD2	CASSQVSGGTGELFF	TGTGCCAGCAGCCAAGTAAGCGGGGGAACCGGGGAGCTGTTTTTT
TRBJ2-2	TRBV19	once	NA	CASSRGANTGELFF	TGTGCCAGTAGTAGGGGGGCCAACACCGGGGAGCTGTTTTTT
TRBJ2-1	TRBV6-5	NA	TRBD2	CASRSPGLADNEQFF	TGTGCCAGCAGGAGCCCGGGACTAGCCGACAATGAGCAGTTCTTC
TRBJ1-1	TRBV21-1	NA	NA	CASRDGRSNTEAFF	TGTGCCAGCAGAGACGGCAGATCGAACACTGAAGCTTTCTTT
TRBJ1-1	TRBV2	NA	NA	CASNSGVNTEAFF	TGTGCCAGCAATTCCGGGGTGAACACTGAAGCTTTCTTT
TRBJ2-5	TRBV3-1/TRBV3-2	NA	NA	CASSQDWETQYF	TGTGCCAGCAGCCAAGATTGGGAGACCCAGTACTTC
TRBJ2-3	TRBV7-2	NA	NA	CASSRSRGTDTQYF	TGTGCCAGCAGCCGTAGCCGCGGCACAGATACGCAGTATTTT
TRBJ2-7	TRBV5-6	NA	NA	CASSSLYEQYF	TGTGCCAGCAGCTCTCTTTACGAGCAGTACTTC
TRBJ1-1	TRBV11-3	NA	NA	CASSLEVGDTEAFF	TGTGCCAGCAGCTTAGAAGTTGGGGACACTGAAGCTTTCTTT
TRBJ2-7	TRBV5-1	NA	NA	CASSLDNRQVEQYF	TGCGCCAGCAGCTTGGATAATCGACAGGTCGAGCAGTACTTC
TRBJ2-1	TRBV19	few	TRBD2	CASSIALAGPRKFF	TGTGCCAGTAGTATAGCCCTAGCGGGGCCGCGGAAATTCTTC
TRBJ2-3	TRBV24-1	NA	TRBD2	CATSDRWTSGSTDTQYF	TGTGCCACCAGTGACCGATGGACTAGCGGGAGCACAGATACGCAGTATTTT
TRBJ2-7	TRBV6-5	NA	TRBD1	CASSSQGAFYEQYF	TGTGCCAGCAGTTCACAGGGGGCCTTCTACGAGCAGTACTTC
TRBJ2-2	TRBV5-6	NA	NA	CASSFVSGTGELFF	TGTGCCAGCAGCTTTGTATCGGGCACCGGGGAGCTGTTTTTT
TRBJ2-5	TRBV5-1	NA	NA	CASSFSQETQYF	TGCGCCAGCAGCTTTTCCCAAGAGACCCAGTACTTC
TRBJ1-4	TRBV7-9	NA	TRBD1	CASSLGTGGAVGKLFF	TGTGCCAGCAGCTTAGGTACAGGGGGCGCGGTTGGCAAACTGTTTTTT
TRBJ1-3	TRBV7-2	NA	NA	CASTVGTGNTIYF	TGTGCCAGCACGGTGGGTACTGGAAACACCATATATTTT
TRBJ1-6	TRBV6-5	NA	NA	CASTVSNSPLHF	TGTGCCAGCACAGTTAGTAATTCACCCCTCCACTTT
TRBJ2-7	TRBV6-1	NA	NA	CASSDGVAYEQYF	TGTGCCAGCAGTGATGGTGTGGCCTACGAGCAGTACTTC
TRBJ1-2	TRBV5-1	NA	NA	CASSALTTNYGYTF	TGCGCCAGCAGCGCCTTGACTACTAACTATGGCTACACCTTC
TRBJ2-3	TRBV12-5	NA	NA	CASGTQGLTLNTQYF	TGTGCTAGTGGGACACAGGGCCTAACGCTAAATACGCAGTATTTT
TRBJ2-7	TRBV29-1	NA	TRBD1	CSVTLRDRGYEQYF	TGCAGCGTTACCCTACGGGACAGGGGCTACGAGCAGTACTTC
TRBJ2-3	TRBV9	NA	TRBD1	CASSPGGHSTDTQYF	TGTGCCAGCAGCCCAGGGGGACACAGCACAGATACGCAGTATTTT
TRBJ2-5	TRBV5-6	NA	NA	CASTLGQAGQETQYF	TGTGCCAGCACCCTGGGTCAGGCAGGCCAAGAGACCCAGTACTTC
TRBJ2-5	TRBV7-9	NA	NA	CASSLETGPGQETQYF	TGTGCCAGCAGCTTAGAAACCGGGCCAGGACAAGAGACCCAGTACTTC
TRBJ1-2	TRBV3-1/TRBV3-2	NA	NA	CASSQDTNFNYGYTF	TGTGCCAGCAGCCAAGACACTAACTTTAACTATGGCTACACCTTC
TRBJ1-6	TRBV6-5	once	NA	CASELRDGGRSPLHF	TGTGCCAGTGAACTCCGGGACGGGGGACGTTCACCCCTCCACTTT
TRBJ2-3	TRBV9	NA	TRBD2	CASSPRGSGGAPDTQYF	TGTGCCAGCAGCCCCAGGGGAAGCGGGGGGGCCCCAGATACGCAGTATTTT
TRBJ1-1	TRBV9	NA	TRBD1	CASSPRDRGLNTEAFF	TGTGCCAGCAGCCCCCGGGACAGGGGCCTGAACACTGAAGCTTTCTTT
TRBJ1-1	TRBV18	NA	NA	CASSPPNGHLNTEAFF	TGTGCCAGCTCACCGCCCAATGGGCACCTTAACACTGAAGCTTTCTTT
TRBJ1-1	TRBV19	NA	NA	CASTQIERITEAFF	TGTGCCAGTACCCAGATCGAGAGGATCACTGAAGCTTTCTTT
TRBJ2-3	TRBV5-1	NA	TRBD2	CASSLGTSGGAADTQYF	TGCGCCAGCAGCTTGGGGACTAGCGGGGGGGCAGCAGATACGCAGTATTTT